This T cell receptor beta chain was identified during a study of human T cells and chemical hapten exposure. Germline V CDR1 and CDR2: MNHNS, SASEGT. This CDR3 region has 15 residues. The V gene lost 1 base and the J gene lost 4 bases, with 11 bases spanning the gap. This clonotype was detected a few times. TCRdb re-called the RACE reads through MiXCR, storing one row per CDR3 protein. Of under 200,000 distinct CDR3 sequences detected, around 30% appear once; the ten largest clones hold roughly 3%. The time point is: pre-sensitization, week 0. As for treatment: therapeutic diphenylcyclopropenone sensitization with weekly scalp DPC.

The starting material was whole blood, obtained in connection with sensitization to the hapten diphenylcyclopropenone (DPC). This TCR was sampled from a woman aged 25-40 years with alopecia areata. Some clones in this sample may be carry-over from other donors' samples. The chain combines TRBV6-1 with TRBJ1-5, with D uncertain. CDR3: CASSEVGSLNQPQHF. CDR3 in DNA: TGTGCCAGCAGTGAAGTAGGCAGCCTAAATCAGCCCCAGCATTTT.